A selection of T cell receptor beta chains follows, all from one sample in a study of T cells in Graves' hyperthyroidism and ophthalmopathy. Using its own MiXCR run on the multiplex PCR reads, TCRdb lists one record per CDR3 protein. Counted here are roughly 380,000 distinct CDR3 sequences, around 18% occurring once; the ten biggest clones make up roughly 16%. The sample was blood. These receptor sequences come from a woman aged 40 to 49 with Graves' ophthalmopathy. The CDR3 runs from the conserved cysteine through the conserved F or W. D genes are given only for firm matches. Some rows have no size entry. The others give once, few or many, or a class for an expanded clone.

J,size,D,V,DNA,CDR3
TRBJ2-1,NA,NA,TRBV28,TGTGCCAGCACCCTGAGGGAACTCAATGAGCAGTTCTTC,CASTLRELNEQFF
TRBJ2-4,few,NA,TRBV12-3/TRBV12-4,TGTGCCAGCAGTTCCGGGGCCCGGGGAGACATTCAGTACTTC,CASSSGARGDIQYF
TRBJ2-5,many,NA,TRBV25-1,TGTGCCAGCAGTGATGAAGGGGGGCAAGAGACCCAGTACTTC,CASSDEGGQETQYF
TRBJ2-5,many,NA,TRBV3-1,TGTGCCAGCAGCCCAAGACAGGAGGTTGAGACCCAGTACTTC,CASSPRQEVETQYF
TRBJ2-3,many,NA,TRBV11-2,TGTGCCAGCAGCTTCCCTAGGGATTTTGGGGCAGATACGCAGTATTTT,CASSFPRDFGADTQYF
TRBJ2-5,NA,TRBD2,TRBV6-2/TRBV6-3,TGTGCCAGTCTGACTAGCGGGGGATTTGGAACCCAGTACTTC,CASLTSGGFGTQYF
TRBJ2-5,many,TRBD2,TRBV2,TGTGCCAGCAGCAGAGATAGCGGGAGGGCCGCAGAGACCCAGTACTTC,CASSRDSGRAAETQYF
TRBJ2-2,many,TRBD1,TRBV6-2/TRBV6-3,TGTGCCAGCAGAAACCGGGACAGGGCCCCCTACACCGGGGAGCTGTTTTTT,CASRNRDRAPYTGELFF
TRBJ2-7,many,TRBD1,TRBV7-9,TGTGCCAGCAGCTTAGTCTTGTCCGGGACAGGGAACCCAACGGCGTACTTC,CASSLVLSGTGNPTAYF
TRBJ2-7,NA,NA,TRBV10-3,TGTGCCAAGAGCACCTCTCTTTTCGCCTCCCACGAGCAGTGCTTC,CAKSTSLFASHEQCF
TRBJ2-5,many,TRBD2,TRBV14,TGTGCCAGCAGCCTCTTGAGGGCGGGAGGTGAGACCCAGTACTTC,CASSLLRAGGETQYF
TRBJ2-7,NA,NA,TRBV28,TGTGCCAGCAGTTTATTCGAACAGGAGATCTCCTACGAGCAGTACTTC,CASSLFEQEISYEQYF
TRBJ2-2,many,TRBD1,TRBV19,TGTGCCAGTACCAGACAGGGGCGAAACGGGGAGCTGTTTTTT,CASTRQGRNGELFF
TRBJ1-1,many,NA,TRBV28,TGTGCCAGCAGTAAGCTAGTCGAATACACTGAAGCTTTCTTT,CASSKLVEYTEAFF
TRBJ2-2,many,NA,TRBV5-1,TGCGCCAGTTTACGGGGGCATGCGAACACCGGGGAGCTGTTTTTT,CASLRGHANTGELFF
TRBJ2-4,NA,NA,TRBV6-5,TGTGCCAGCAGTCCGTCGAGTCGCAAAAACATTCAGTACTTC,CASSPSSRKNIQYF
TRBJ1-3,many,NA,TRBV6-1,TGTGCCAGCACCGAATTTACGGGGTTGTCATCGGGAAACACCATATATTTT,CASTEFTGLSSGNTIYF
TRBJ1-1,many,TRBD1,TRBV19,TGTGCCAGTAATAGGAGGGGGCTTGGGACTGAAGCTTTCTTT,CASNRRGLGTEAFF
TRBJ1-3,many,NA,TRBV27,TGTGCCAGCGCCCAGGGTGCTACTGGAAACACCATATATTTT,CASAQGATGNTIYF
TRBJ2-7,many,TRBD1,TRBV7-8,TGTGCCAGCTCGGGACAGGGCAGACCCTACGAGCAGTACTTC,CASSGQGRPYEQYF
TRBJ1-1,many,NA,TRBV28,TGTGCCAGCAGCCCTTCGGGGTATAGAGCTTTCTTT,CASSPSGYRAFF
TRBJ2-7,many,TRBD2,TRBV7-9,TGTGCCAGCAGCTCCGGGACTAGCGGGGCTGACTACGAGCAGTACTTC,CASSSGTSGADYEQYF
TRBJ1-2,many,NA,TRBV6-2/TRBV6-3,TGTGCCAGCAGTTACTCCGCTTCGGCGGCCCGGGCGGATAGCTATGGCTACACCTTC,CASSYSASAARADSYGYTF
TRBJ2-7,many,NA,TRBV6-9,TGTGCCAGCAGTTCCCCGACTCGCTCCTACGAGCAGTACTTC,CASSSPTRSYEQYF
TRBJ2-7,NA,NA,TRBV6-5,TGTGCCAGCAGTTACCCACAGGAGCAGTACTTC,CASSYPQEQYF
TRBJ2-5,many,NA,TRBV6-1,TGTGCCAGCCAGGGGGAGACCCAGTACTTC,CASQGETQYF
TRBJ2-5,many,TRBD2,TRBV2,TGTGCCAGCAGGGAAAGACTAGCGGGAGTTGAAGAGACCCAGTACTTC,CASRERLAGVEETQYF
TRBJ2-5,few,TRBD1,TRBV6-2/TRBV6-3,TGTGCCAGCTCTGACAGGGGGCGAGTTGTGCAAGAGACCCAGTACTTC,CASSDRGRVVQETQYF
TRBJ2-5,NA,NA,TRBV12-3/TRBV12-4,TGTGCCAGCAGTTTTTTGGGGGTAGGCGAGACCCAGTACTTC,CASSFLGVGETQYF
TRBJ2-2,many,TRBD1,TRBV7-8,TGTGCCAGCAGTGCCCTAGGGGACAGGAACACCGGGGAGCTGTTTTTT,CASSALGDRNTGELFF
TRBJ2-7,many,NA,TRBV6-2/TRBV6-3,TGTGCCAGCAGTTACCCCCGCGGGGTAGCTTTTTATCGCGAGCAGTACTTC,CASSYPRGVAFYREQYF
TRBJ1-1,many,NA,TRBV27,TGTGCCAGCAGTTTGGAGGGTTGGACTGAAGCTTTCTTT,CASSLEGWTEAFF
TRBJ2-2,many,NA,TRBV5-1,TGCGCCAGCAGCTTGGACAGGGCCGACGGGGAGCTGTTTTTT,CASSLDRADGELFF
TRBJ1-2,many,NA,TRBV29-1,TGCAGCGTACCCAAGGCGACAGGTTCACGGGGAGGCTACACCTTC,CSVPKATGSRGGYTF
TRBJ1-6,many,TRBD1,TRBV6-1,TGTGCCAGCGACAGGGATCAGGATTCACCCCTCCACTTT,CASDRDQDSPLHF
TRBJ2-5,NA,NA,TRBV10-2,TGCGCCAGCAGTGACCCGGCAGGGACGGGGGCAGAGACCCAGTACTTC,CASSDPAGTGAETQYF
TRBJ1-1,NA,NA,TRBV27,TGTGCCAGCGGACCCTCGACAGCAGTACCTGAAGCTTTCTTT,CASGPSTAVPEAFF
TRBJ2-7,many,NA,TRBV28,TGTGCCAGCAGCCCACCCGGGACTCTGTACTTC,CASSPPGTLYF
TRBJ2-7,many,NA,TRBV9,TGTGCCAGCAGCGTAGGTGGCGAAGTCAGGTACGAGCAGTACTTC,CASSVGGEVRYEQYF